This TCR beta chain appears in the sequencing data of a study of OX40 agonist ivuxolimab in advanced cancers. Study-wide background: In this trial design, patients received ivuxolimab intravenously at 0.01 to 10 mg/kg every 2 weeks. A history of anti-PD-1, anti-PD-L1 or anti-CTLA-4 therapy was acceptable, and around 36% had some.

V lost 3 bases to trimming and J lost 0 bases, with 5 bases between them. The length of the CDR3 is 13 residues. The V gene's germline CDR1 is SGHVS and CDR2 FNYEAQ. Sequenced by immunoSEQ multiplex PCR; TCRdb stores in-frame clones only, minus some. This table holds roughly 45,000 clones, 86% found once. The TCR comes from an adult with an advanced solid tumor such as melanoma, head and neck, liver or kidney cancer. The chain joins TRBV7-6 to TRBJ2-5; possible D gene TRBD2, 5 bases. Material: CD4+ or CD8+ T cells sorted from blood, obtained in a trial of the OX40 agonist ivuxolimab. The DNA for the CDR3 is TGTGCCAGCAGCTTCGGGGACCAAGAGACCCAGTACTTC. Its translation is CASSFGDQETQYF.